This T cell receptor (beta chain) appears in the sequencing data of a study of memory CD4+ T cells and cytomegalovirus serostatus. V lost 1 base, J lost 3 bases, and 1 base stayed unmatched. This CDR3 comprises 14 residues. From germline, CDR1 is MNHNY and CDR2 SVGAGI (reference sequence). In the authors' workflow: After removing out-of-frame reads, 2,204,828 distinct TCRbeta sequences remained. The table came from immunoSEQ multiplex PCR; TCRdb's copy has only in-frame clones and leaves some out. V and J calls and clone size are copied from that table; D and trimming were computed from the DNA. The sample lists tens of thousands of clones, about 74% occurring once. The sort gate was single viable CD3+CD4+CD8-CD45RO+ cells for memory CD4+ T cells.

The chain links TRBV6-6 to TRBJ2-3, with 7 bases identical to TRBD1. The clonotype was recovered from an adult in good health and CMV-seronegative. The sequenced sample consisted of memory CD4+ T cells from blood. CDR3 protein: CASSYLTGTDTQYF. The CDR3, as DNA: TGTGCCAGCAGTTACTTGACAGGGACAGATACGCAGTATTTT.